This T cell receptor (beta chain) was documented in a study of CD8+ T cells in alopecia areata. Treatment noted: oral pan-JAK inhibitor, 5-10 mg twice daily. The authors extracted RNA and reverse transcribed it into cDNA as the sequencing template. Produced via immunoSEQ multiplex PCR; TCRdb's table is partial and in-frame only. The sample includes roughly 220,000 clones, just over 65% seen only once; the top ten take 1% to 1.5%. The CDR3 has 15 amino acids. The junction had 5 bases not matched to a gene; V was cut back by 1 base and J by 2 bases. The V gene's germline CDR1 is SGHAT and CDR2 FQDESV (reference sequence).

The sequenced sample was CD4+ T cells sorted from blood, obtained around week 44, from a patient treated with tofacitinib. The TCR sequence derives from a human donor with alopecia areata. V and J are TRBV11-1 and TRBJ2-7; 7 bases are a match to TRBD2. CDR3 amino acids: CASSLVGLETYEQYF. CDR3 bases: TGTGCCAGCAGCTTAGTAGGACTAGAGACCTACGAGCAGTACTTC.